This TCR beta chain was sequenced in a study of cytomegalovirus exposure and HLA in healthy donors. General observations from the study: Overall, approximately 150 TCR beta chains were annotated as cytomegalovirus-associated. Diagnosis of cytomegalovirus status made by the classifier reportedly showed high specificity and sensitivity. TRBV6-2, TRBV6-3 and other indistinguishable V segments were excluded.

Germline V gene sequence: CDR1 WNHNN, CDR2 SYGVQD (reference sequence). With V trimmed by 2 bases and J by 4 bases, 6 bases remained unmatched. This CDR3 is built from 15 residues. With 60 Vbeta and 13 Jbeta primers, the PCR was carried out. The repertoire was sequenced with immunoSEQ multiplex PCR; TCRdb's copy has only in-frame clones and lacks some. The sample lists about 160,000 clones, 80% seen once, with roughly 1.3% in the top ten. For this clone: Its cognate antigen is unknown.

The sequence was obtained from a woman aged 50 to 65 in good health and CMV-seronegative. Source material: PBMCs. The chain is built from TRBV10-1 and TRBJ2-7; 9 bases align to TRBD1. Written as DNA, the CDR3 is TGCGCCAGCAGTGAGCCGGGACAGGGATTATACGAGCAGTACTTC. Protein sequence: CASSEPGQGLYEQYF.